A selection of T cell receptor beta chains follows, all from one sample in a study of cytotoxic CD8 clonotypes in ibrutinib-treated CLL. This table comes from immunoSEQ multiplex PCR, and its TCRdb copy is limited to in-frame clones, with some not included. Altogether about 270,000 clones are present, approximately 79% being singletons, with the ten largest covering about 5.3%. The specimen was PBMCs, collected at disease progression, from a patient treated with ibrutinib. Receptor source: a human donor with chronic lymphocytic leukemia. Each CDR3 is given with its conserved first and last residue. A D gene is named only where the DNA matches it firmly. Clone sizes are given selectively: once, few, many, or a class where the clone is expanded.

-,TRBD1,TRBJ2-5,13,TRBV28,TGTGCCAGCAGTCCAGGGGGCAGGGAGACCCAGTACTTC,CASSPGGRETQYF
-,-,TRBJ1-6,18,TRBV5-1,TGCGCCAGCAGCTTGGTGGGTGGCGGCAGCTCCTATAATTCACCCCTCCACTTT,CASSLVGGGSSYNSPLHF
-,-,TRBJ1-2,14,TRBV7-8,TGTGCCAGCAGCCGCCTCATAGCTAACTATGGCTACACCTTC,CASSRLIANYGYTF
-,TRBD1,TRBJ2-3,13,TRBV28,TGTGCCAGCATCGACAGGGGTAGAGATACGCAGTATTTT,CASIDRGRDTQYF
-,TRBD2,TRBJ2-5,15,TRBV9,TGTGCCAGCAGCGTAGTCGCGGGGGGCCACGAGACCCAGTACTTC,CASSVVAGGHETQYF
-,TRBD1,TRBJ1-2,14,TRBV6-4,TGTGCCAGCAGTGTAGGGACAGGGGGCTCTGGCTACACCTTC,CASSVGTGGSGYTF
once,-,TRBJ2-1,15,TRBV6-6,TGTGCCAGCGGGGTCGTCACCCTCTCCTACAATGAGCAGTTCTTC,CASGVVTLSYNEQFF
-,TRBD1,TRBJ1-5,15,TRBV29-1,TGCAGCGTCCTAGGGACAGGGGCTAGCAATCAGCCCCAGCATTTT,CSVLGTGASNQPQHF
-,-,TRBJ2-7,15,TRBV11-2,TGTGCCAGCAGCTTAGCCCGGACCAGCTCCTACGAGCAGTACTTC,CASSLARTSSYEQYF
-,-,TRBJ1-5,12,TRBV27,TGTGCCAGCAGTTTCTATGGCCAGCCCCAGCATTTT,CASSFYGQPQHF
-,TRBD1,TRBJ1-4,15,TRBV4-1,TGCGCCAGCAGCCAAGTCCGGGACAGTTATGAAAAACTGTTTTTT,CASSQVRDSYEKLFF
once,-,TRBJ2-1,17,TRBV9,TGTGCCAGCAGCGTAGTTCGGGGGAGGAGCGGGCGGGATGAGCAGTTCTTC,CASSVVRGRSGRDEQFF
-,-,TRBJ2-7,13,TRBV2,TGTGCCAGCAGTGAACATGGGGTCAACGAGCAGTACTTC,CASSEHGVNEQYF
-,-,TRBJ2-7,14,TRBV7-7,TGTGCCAGCAGCTTAACTCCAGGAAACTACGAGCAGTACTTC,CASSLTPGNYEQYF
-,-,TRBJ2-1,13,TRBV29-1,TGCAGCGTTGAAGCCCGCTCCTACAATGAGCAGTTCTTC,CSVEARSYNEQFF
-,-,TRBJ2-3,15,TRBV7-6,TGTGCCAGCAGCTTAGCGTGGGGTATCACAGATACGCAGTATTTT,CASSLAWGITDTQYF
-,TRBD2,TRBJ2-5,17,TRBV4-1,TGCGCCAGCAGCCAAGACCGGACTAGCGGGTACCAAGAGACCCAGTACTTC,CASSQDRTSGYQETQYF
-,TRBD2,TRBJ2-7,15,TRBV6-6,TGTGCCAGCAGCGACCGGGGGGGAGGCTTCTACGAGCAGTACTTC,CASSDRGGGFYEQYF
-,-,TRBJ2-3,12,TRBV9,TGTGCCAGCAGCGGTAGAGGAGATACGCAGTATTTT,CASSGRGDTQYF
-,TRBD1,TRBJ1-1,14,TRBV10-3,TGTGCCATCAGCCGGGACAGAAGTAACACTGAAGCTTTCTTT,CAISRDRSNTEAFF
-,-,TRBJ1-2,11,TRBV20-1,TGCAGTGCTCGGATGAGAGGTGGCTACACCTTC,CSARMRGGYTF
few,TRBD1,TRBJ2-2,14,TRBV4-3,TGCGCCAGCAGCCAAGGACAGGGGGCAGGGGAGCTGTTTTTT,CASSQGQGAGELFF
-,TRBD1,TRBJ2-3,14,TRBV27,TGTGCCAGCAAAGGGACAGGGGGACGCGATACGCAGTATTTT,CASKGTGGRDTQYF
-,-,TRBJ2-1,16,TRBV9,TGTGCCAGCAGCGTAGTTTGGGGGAGCTCCTACAATGAGCAGTTCTTC,CASSVVWGSSYNEQFF
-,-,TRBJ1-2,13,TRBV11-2,TGTGCCAGCAGCCCAACGGAGAACTATGGCTACACCTTC,CASSPTENYGYTF
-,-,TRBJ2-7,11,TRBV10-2,TGCGCCAGCAGTCGGGCCAGCGAGCAGTACTTC,CASSRASEQYF
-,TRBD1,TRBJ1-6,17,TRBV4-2,TGTGCCAGCAGCCAAGATAACGACAGGGCAACATCTTCACCCCTCCACTTT,CASSQDNDRATSSPLHF
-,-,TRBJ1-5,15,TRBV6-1,TGTGCCAGCAGTGGTCAGGGGTATAGCAATCAGCCCCAGCATTTT,CASSGQGYSNQPQHF
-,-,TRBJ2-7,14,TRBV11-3,TGTGCCAGCAGCTTATCGGGTGGGTCGTACGAGCAGTACTTC,CASSLSGGSYEQYF
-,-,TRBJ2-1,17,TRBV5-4,TGTGCCAGCAGCCAAGTTTTTGGGACGGGTTCCTACAATGAGCAGTTCTTC,CASSQVFGTGSYNEQFF
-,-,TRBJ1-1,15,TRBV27,TGTGCCAGCAGTTTAAGGGGCTGGGGGGCGACTGAAGCTTTCTTT,CASSLRGWGATEAFF
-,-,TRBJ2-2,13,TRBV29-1,TGCAGCGTCCTCGGAAGACGTACCGGGGAGCTGTTTTTT,CSVLGRRTGELFF
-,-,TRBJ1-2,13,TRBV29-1,TGCAGCGTATACAGGGCTACCAGTAATGGCTACACCTTC,CSVYRATSNGYTF
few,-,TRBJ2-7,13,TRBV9,TGTGCCAGCAGGAAGCGTAGCTCCTACGAGCAGTACTTC,CASRKRSSYEQYF
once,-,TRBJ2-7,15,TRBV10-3,TGTGCCATCAGTGAAATAGCCCGGAGCTCCTACGAGCAGTACTTC,CAISEIARSSYEQYF